The 26 T cell receptor beta chains below all came from one sample that was sequenced in a study of blood T cell repertoires in COVID-19. The data were produced by immunoSEQ multiplex PCR, yet TCRdb's version contains in-frame clones alone and is incomplete. The profile shows over 150,000 clones, roughly 86% of them singletons. Material: peripheral blood. These receptors were taken from a woman aged 55-69 years who had recovered from COVID-19.

The chain has TRBV3-1 (or the pseudogene TRBV3-2) and TRBJ2-5, with D perhaps matching TRBD1 (6 bases). Germline values: CDR1 LGHDT, CDR2 YNNKEL (reference sequence). CDR3 length: 13 amino acids. Trimming cost V 4 bases and J 6 bases, with 12 bases left between them. This CDR3 reads CASSPDRSQTQYF. CDR3 DNA sequence: TGTGCCAGCAGCCCGGACAGAAGCCAGACCCAGTACTTC.

The gene calls are TRBV5-1 and TRBJ2-7; D may be TRBD1 (5 bases). The germline V and J ends were trimmed by 1 base and 0 bases, with 14 bases remaining between them. The CDR3 consists of 16 residues. From germline, CDR1 is SGHRS and CDR2 YFSETQ. This chain's CDR3 is CASSLLPAGSSYEQYF. Written as DNA, the CDR3 is TGCGCCAGCAGCTTGCTCCCCGCAGGGTCCTCCTACGAGCAGTACTTC.

This chain uses TRBV10-1 with TRBJ2-3, with TRBD2 matching 11 bases. The CDR3 runs 16 residues. Germline CDR1 reads WNHNN; CDR2 reads SYGVQD (reference sequence). J gave up 2 bases and V 3 bases, and 4 bases lay outside the gene matches. As DNA, the CDR3 is TGCGCCAGCAGTGAACCGACTAGCGGGATCACAGATACGCAGTATTTT. Protein product: CASSEPTSGITDTQYF.

The V and J genes are TRBV19 and TRBJ1-2; TRBD1 matches at 9 bases. V was pared by 6 bases and J by 2 bases, with 7 bases of the junction left unmatched. The CDR3 covers 15 residues. Germline CDR1 is LNHDA and CDR2 is SQIVND (reference sequence). CDR3 DNA sequence: TGTGCCAGTAGCCGGGACAGGGTGTTGAACTATGGCTACACCTTC. The encoded protein is CASSRDRVLNYGYTF.

V and J are TRBV5-1 and TRBJ2-5, with 15 bases lining up with TRBD2. The CDR3 contains 17 residues. V trimming: 4 bases; J trimming: 0 bases; junction bases outside the gene matches: 4. Per germline, CDR1 SGHRS and CDR2 YFSETQ. DNA for the CDR3: TGCGCCAGCAGCCGGACTAGCGGGGGGGATTACCAAGAGACCCAGTACTTC. This codes for CASSRTSGGDYQETQYF.

The rearrangement uses TRBV10-3 and TRBJ2-2; possibly TRBD2 for D (6 bases). The CDR3 has 14 residues. Germline loops: CDR1 ENHRY, CDR2 SYGVKD. V lost 8 bases to trimming and J lost 7 bases, with 17 bases between them. The CDR3, as DNA: TGTGCCATCGGGTCTGGCGGGGCCGGCGGGGAGCTGTTTTTT. This gives the protein CAIGSGGAGGELFF.

The chain is built from TRBV5-1 and TRBJ2-2; 12 nucleotides agree with TRBD1. The germline CDR1 and CDR2 sequences are SGHRS and YFSETQ. J was trimmed by 6 bases and V by 4 bases; bases with no gene match: 7. The CDR3 runs to 16 residues. This CDR3 is CASSLGTGGASGELFF. The CDR3 coding sequence is TGCGCCAGCAGCCTCGGGACAGGGGGCGCGTCCGGGGAGCTGTTTTTT.

This chain joins TRBV9 and TRBJ1-1, with TRBD1 identical over 8 bases. V dropped 4 bases and J dropped 3; count of bases not matched to a gene: 5. The CDR3 totals 14 residues. Germline CDR1 reads SGDLS; CDR2 reads YYNGEE. For the CDR3, the DNA is TGTGCCAGCAGCCTGGGACAGGCGTACACTGAAGCTTTCTTT. Its translation is CASSLGQAYTEAFF. The full variable domain, its missing parts supplied by reference TRBV9 and TRBJ1-1, is DSGVTQTPKHLITATGQRVTLRCSPRSGDLSVYWYQQSLDQGLQFLIQYYNGEERAKGNILERFSAQQFPDLHSELNLSSLELGDSALYFCASSLGQAYTEAFFGQGTRLTVV.

V usage is TRBV28 and J usage is TRBJ1-2; D call uncertain. Per germline, CDR1 MDHEN and CDR2 SYDVKM. The CDR3 covers 12 residues. Trimming pared 6 bases from V and 4 bases from J, leaving 9 bases between. The CDR3 DNA follows: TGTGCCAGCAGGACTACGGTCTATGGCTACACCTTC. This gives the protein CASRTTVYGYTF.

The rearrangement joins TRBV5-4 to TRBJ2-3; possibly TRBD2 for D (5 bases). This CDR3 has 15 amino acids. CDR1 is SGHNT and CDR2 is YYREEE in the germline V gene (reference sequence). With 4 bases removed from V and 4 bases from J, the gap between germline ends came to 16 bases. CDR3 protein: CASSLSATRADTQYF. The CDR3 DNA reads TGTGCCAGCAGCCTTAGCGCCACGAGGGCAGATACGCAGTATTTT. The whole variable domain, filled in from reference TRBV5-4 and TRBJ2-3, reads ETGVTQSPTHLIKTRGQQVTLRCSSQSGHNTVSWYQQALGQGPQFIFQYYREEENGRGNFPPRFSGLQFPNYSSELNVNALELDDSALYLCASSLSATRADTQYFGPGTRLTVL.

The gene calls are TRBV9 and TRBJ2-3, with 10 bases identical to TRBD2. Germline loops: CDR1 SGDLS, CDR2 YYNGEE. CDR3 size: 14 residues. Trimming cost V 6 bases and J 0 bases; bases outside gene matches: 1. The CDR3: CASTAGGSTDTQYF. CDR3 nucleotides: TGTGCCAGCACAGCGGGGGGGAGCACAGATACGCAGTATTTT.

The chain couples TRBV18 to TRBJ2-5, with a tentative D call TRBD2 (5 bases). Trimming stripped 3 bases from V and 4 bases from J, with 9 bases between. Germline-derived CDR1 and CDR2 are KGHSH and LQKENI. The CDR3 is 13 amino acids. The CDR3 DNA is TGTGCCAGCTCACCTATGGGGAGAGAGACCCAGTACTTC. Protein sequence: CASSPMGRETQYF.

This rearrangement joins TRBV5-1 to TRBJ2-1, with 7 bases that match TRBD2. The CDR3 is 16 amino acids. V dropped 4 bases and J dropped 7; count of bases not matched to a gene: 14. The germline V gene has CDR1 SGHRS and CDR2 YFSETQ. The CDR3 DNA sequence: TGCGCCAGCAGCCGGGGGGACGGCGTTACGGGGAATGAGCAGTTCTTC. Translation gives CASSRGDGVTGNEQFF.

This chain connects TRBV5-1 to TRBJ2-1, with D perhaps TRBD1 (6 bases). The V end lost 3 bases, the J end lost 9 bases, and 19 bases lay between the germline ends. The length of the CDR3 is 15 residues. Germline V CDR1 and CDR2: SGHRS, YFSETQ. The CDR3 bases are TGCGCCAGCAGCTCAGGGGCCTTCCTTACGGGTGAGCAGTTCTTC. The encoded protein is CASSSGAFLTGEQFF. Using reference TRBV5-1 and TRBJ2-1 for the parts outside the CDR3, the full variable domain is KAGVTQTPRYLIKTRGQQVTLSCSPISGHRSVSWYQQTPGQGLQFLFEYFSETQRNKGNFPGRFSGRQFSNSRSEMNVSTLELGDSALYLCASSSGAFLTGEQFFGPGTRLTVL.

The chain is built from TRBV10-3 and TRBJ2-5; 10 positions agree with TRBD2. Germline trimming cut 4 bases from V and 0 bases from J; bases unmatched to any gene: 2. The CDR3 has 15 residues. Germline values: CDR1 ENHRY, CDR2 SYGVKD. In DNA, the CDR3 is TGTGCCATCAGTGGAACTAGCGGGGACCAAGAGACCCAGTACTTC. Amino acid sequence: CAISGTSGDQETQYF.

The gene calls are TRBV5-1 and TRBJ1-1; D is ambiguous. Germline-derived CDR1 and CDR2 are SGHRS and YFSETQ. Trimming removed 1 base at V and 6 bases at J, with 13 bases between. This CDR3 region has 14 residues. The CDR3 DNA follows: TGCGCCAGCAGCTTGAAGTCCCAGGAGGCTGAAGCTTTCTTT. Encoded protein: CASSLKSQEAEAFF.

The sample holds one count of this clone. The V gene is TRBV11-2, the J gene TRBJ1-3; TRBD1 agrees at 10 bases. Trimming took 3 bases from V and 4 from J; bases not matched to a gene: 12. The CDR3 contains 18 residues. Germline values: CDR1 SGHAT, CDR2 FQNNGV. CDR3 coding DNA: TGTGCCAGCAGCTTCTTCCTAACGACAGGGGGCGCCGGAAACACCATATATTTT. The encoded protein is CASSFFLTTGGAGNTIYF.

The rearrangement links TRBV3-1 (or the pseudogene TRBV3-2) to TRBJ2-3, with 11 bases matching TRBD2. J gave up 6 bases and V 4 bases, and 9 bases lay outside the gene matches. Germline V gene lookup returns CDR1 LGHDT and CDR2 YNNKEL (reference sequence). This CDR3 comprises 16 residues. The CDR3 DNA is TGTGCCAGCAGCCGTAACCTAGCGGGGGGCGGTGATACGCAGTATTTT. It encodes CASSRNLAGGGDTQYF.

The CDR3 sequence: CASSYGRNRYGYTF. The CDR3 nucleotides read TGTGCCAGCAGTTACGGCAGGAACCGCTATGGCTACACCTTC. The chain couples TRBV6-6 to TRBJ1-2; no firm D call. Trimming cost V 2 bases and J 4 bases, with 11 bases left between them. The CDR3 is made up of 14 amino acids. Per the germline V gene, CDR1 is MNHNY and CDR2 is SVGAGI (reference sequence).

This rearrangement joins TRBV11-2 to TRBJ2-1; TRBD2 matches 10 bases. The germline gives CDR1 SGHAT, CDR2 FQNNGV. CDR3 size: 18 residues. Trimming cost V 2 bases and J 5 bases; bases outside gene matches: 12. The CDR3 here is CASSLLNILAGANNEQFF. DNA for the CDR3: TGTGCCAGCAGCTTACTAAACATCCTAGCGGGGGCCAACAATGAGCAGTTCTTC. Supplemented by reference TRBV11-2 and TRBJ2-1, the full variable domain reads EAGVAQSPRYKIIEKRQSVAFWCNPISGHATLYWYQQILGQGPKLLIQFQNNGVVDDSQLPKDRFSAERLKGVDSTLKIQPAKLEDSAVYLCASSLLNILAGANNEQFFGPGTRLTVL.

This chain links TRBV28 with TRBJ1-2, with 9 bases lining up with TRBD1. V lost 3 bases, J lost 6 bases, and 11 bases stayed unmatched. CDR1 is MDHEN, CDR2 SYDVKM, per germline. This CDR3 is 16 amino acids long. CDR3 nucleotides: TGTGCCAGCAGTTTGCATAAGAGGACAGGGGTGGATGGCTACACCTTC. Residues: CASSLHKRTGVDGYTF.

The V and J genes are TRBV18 and TRBJ2-7; TRBD2 agrees at 9 bases. J gave up 7 bases and V 8 bases, and 9 bases lay outside the gene matches. The CDR3 contains 13 residues. The germline CDR1 and CDR2 sequences are KGHSH and LQKENI. The CDR3 DNA is TGTGCCAGCCAAGAAGCGGGGGGTGGTGAGCAGTACTTC. Residues: CASQEAGGGEQYF.

The rearrangement links TRBV7-9 to TRBJ2-3; possible D gene TRBD2, 6 bases. CDR1 is SEHNR and CDR2 is FQNEAQ in the germline V gene (reference sequence). V shed 4 bases and J shed 0 bases, with 14 bases lying between them. The CDR3 runs 16 residues. This chain's CDR3 is CASSSPVAASTDTQYF. Written as DNA, the CDR3 is TGTGCCAGCAGCTCGCCCGTAGCGGCGAGCACAGATACGCAGTATTTT.

This clone was seen once. The chain uses TRBV5-1 and TRBJ1-6, with no clear D. CDR1 SGHRS and CDR2 YFSETQ come from the germline V gene. This CDR3 contains 17 residues. V lost 0 bases and J lost 0, with 10 bases in between. CDR3 DNA: TGCGCCAGCAGCTTGGTTACAGCCAGCTCCTATAATTCACCCCTCCACTTT. Residues: CASSLVTASSYNSPLHF.

This chain uses TRBV5-1 with TRBJ1-1; 12 bases match TRBD1. Germline V gene sequence: CDR1 SGHRS, CDR2 YFSETQ. CDR3 size: 19 residues. V lost 4 bases, J lost 4 bases, and 17 bases stayed unmatched. The CDR3 sequence: CASSIGTGGSLEVGTEAFF. The DNA for the CDR3 is TGCGCCAGCAGCATAGGGACAGGGGGCTCGTTAGAGGTGGGCACTGAAGCTTTCTTT. The whole variable domain, filled in from reference TRBV5-1 and TRBJ1-1, reads KAGVTQTPRYLIKTRGQQVTLSCSPISGHRSVSWYQQTPGQGLQFLFEYFSETQRNKGNFPGRFSGRQFSNSRSEMNVSTLELGDSALYLCASSIGTGGSLEVGTEAFFGQGTRLTVV.

This clone was detected a few times. The chain links TRBV5-1 to TRBJ2-3, with 9 bases that match TRBD1. The CDR3 runs to 14 residues. CDR1 and CDR2 from the germline V gene are SGHRS and YFSETQ. V was pared by 4 bases and J by 4 bases, with 4 bases of the junction left unmatched. For the CDR3, the DNA is TGCGCCAGCAGCGCCGGGACAGGGTCAGATACGCAGTATTTT. This sequence encodes CASSAGTGSDTQYF. Drawing the rest from reference TRBV5-1 and TRBJ2-3, the complete variable domain is KAGVTQTPRYLIKTRGQQVTLSCSPISGHRSVSWYQQTPGQGLQFLFEYFSETQRNKGNFPGRFSGRQFSNSRSEMNVSTLELGDSALYLCASSAGTGSDTQYFGPGTRLTVL.